Sequencing of this T cell receptor (beta chain) was carried out in a study of blood T cell repertoires in COVID-19. Study-level background: There were acute and convalescent COVID-19 samples, and they came from the United States, Italy and Spain. T cells, B-cell-depleted T cells, or PBMCs provided the cDNA or gDNA that served as material.

This CDR3 is built from 15 residues. V lost 4 bases, J lost 2 bases, and 6 bases stayed unmatched. Germline V gene data show CDR1 as MNHEY and CDR2 as SVGEGT. Per the original data handling: Using reference gene primer amplification, nucleated cell counts were estimated. Generated by immunoSEQ multiplex PCR, the TCRdb table keeps only in-frame clones and is missing some. Clone size and V and J calls were adopted from that table, with D and trimming inferred from the DNA. This table holds about 210,000 clones, around 90% found once. The sample taken for sequencing was peripheral blood. The chain recombines TRBV6-2 or TRBV6-3 with TRBJ2-3, with TRBD2 identical over 7 bases. This receptor was obtained from an older man with acute or convalescent COVID-19. The DNA for the CDR3 is TGTGCCAGCAGTTCGAGGCGGGGGTACACAGATACGCAGTATTTT. It is translated as CASSSRRGYTDTQYF.